Here is one T cell receptor beta chain with its context. The target antigen is unknown. The junction does not match germline at one end; this may be a read error. For CDR3 and TCR beta VDJ profiling, genomic DNA was the template used. TCRdb re-called the reads through MiXCR, storing one row per CDR3 protein. This table holds 110,000 or so distinct CDR3 sequences, 51% found once. This sample is drawn from a study of CD8+CD57+ T cells in acquired aplastic anemia. For the study at large: Healthy donors yielded some 11 million CD4+ cell reads on average.

Looked up from germline, CDR1 is SGHAT and CDR2 is FQDESV (reference sequence). The CDR3 runs 18 residues. Whole-study results and caveats: It was found that roughly 31 CD8+ CDR3 sequences were shared between patients and controls. In CD8+ cells, Simpson's diversity showed no significant difference between patients and controls.

The specimen was sorted CD4+, CD8+, or CD8+CD57+ T cells (not recorded which) from PBMCs. The V gene is TRBV11-1, the J gene TRBJ1-6; 12 bases line up with TRBD1. This TCR derives from a human donor in good health, serving as a control. In DNA form, the CDR3 reads TGTGCCGGCAGCTACCCCGGGACAGGGGGCTACTATAATTCACCCCTCCACTTT. This gives the protein CAGSYPGTGGYYNSPLHF.